A selection of T cell receptor beta chains follows, all from one sample in a study of blood T cell repertoires in COVID-19. Generated by immunoSEQ multiplex PCR, the TCRdb table keeps only in-frame clones and is missing some. The sample contains 110,000 to 150,000 clones, 85% to 90% of which appear only once. Sample: PBMCs or T cells enriched from blood (not recorded which). The receptor set was obtained from a man aged 55-75 years who had recovered from COVID-19. Each CDR3 is given with its conserved first and last residue. Fields, in order: CDR3 DNA, CDR3 protein, V gene, clone size, J gene, D gene. The D gene is left open where the match is weak. Rows give clone size only sometimes, using once, few, many, or a class for an expanded clone.

CDR3nt: TGCGCCAGCAGCTTGGAGCCGAGGATCGCGAACACCGGGGAGCTGTTTTTT; CDR3aa: CASSLEPRIANTGELFF; v_gene: TRBV5-1; abundance: once; j_gene: TRBJ2-2; d_gene: .
CDR3nt: TGTGCCAGTCGAGACTCAGAGATGCGGAATCAGCCCCAGCATTTT; CDR3aa: CASRDSEMRNQPQHF; v_gene: TRBV19; abundance: few; j_gene: TRBJ1-5; d_gene: .
CDR3nt: TGTGCCAGCGGACAGTCGTATAATTCACCCCTCCACTTT; CDR3aa: CASGQSYNSPLHF; v_gene: TRBV9; abundance: .; j_gene: TRBJ1-6; d_gene: .
CDR3nt: TGTGCCAGCAGCCGCCCTGGGGGGGCCCCCTACAATGAGCAGTTCTTC; CDR3aa: CASSRPGGAPYNEQFF; v_gene: TRBV14; abundance: .; j_gene: TRBJ2-1; d_gene: .
CDR3nt: TGTGCCACCAGCAGAGAATCCCCTCATCCCTATTTTGACAATGAGCAGTTCTTC; CDR3aa: CATSRESPHPYFDNEQFF; v_gene: TRBV15; abundance: once; j_gene: TRBJ2-1; d_gene: .
CDR3nt: TGTGCCAGCAGCTTGGGACAGGGAAGGAGAGATGGCTACACCTTC; CDR3aa: CASSLGQGRRDGYTF; v_gene: TRBV7-9; abundance: .; j_gene: TRBJ1-2; d_gene: TRBD1
CDR3nt: TGCAGCGTGGGTAAGATTGGGGCCGTCGGCTACACCTTC; CDR3aa: CSVGKIGAVGYTF; v_gene: TRBV29-1; abundance: few; j_gene: TRBJ1-2; d_gene: .
CDR3nt: TGCGCCAGCAGCTTGGGCAGGGAACGGGTGACCCAGTACTTC; CDR3aa: CASSLGRERVTQYF; v_gene: TRBV5-1; abundance: .; j_gene: TRBJ2-5; d_gene: .
CDR3nt: TGTGCCAGTCGACCCAGAGGGGGATCGATGAACACTGAAGCTTTCTTT; CDR3aa: CASRPRGGSMNTEAFF; v_gene: TRBV6-6; abundance: .; j_gene: TRBJ1-1; d_gene: .
CDR3nt: TGTGCCAGCAGTTACGGGACATCGAACACCATATATTTT; CDR3aa: CASSYGTSNTIYF; v_gene: TRBV6-5; abundance: .; j_gene: TRBJ1-3; d_gene: .